Below, 9 T cell receptor beta chains from the same sample are listed, as sequenced in a study of PD-1 blockade in classical Hodgkin lymphoma. Time point: newly diagnosed, previously untreated cHL patient sample. TCRdb's table, derived via immunoSEQ multiplex PCR, lists solely in-frame clones and lacks some. The data show approximately 70,000 clones, roughly 92% seen once. Sequencing was performed on peripheral blood mononuclear cells (PBMCs). These receptors all stem from a human donor with classical Hodgkin lymphoma.

The genes are TRBV9 and TRBJ2-1; D unclear. This CDR3 comprises 11 residues. Germline values: CDR1 SGDLS, CDR2 YYNGEE. Trimming shortened V by 4 bases and J by 5 bases, and 4 bases separated the two germline ends. CDR3 sequence reads: CASSLNNEQFF. CDR3 nucleotide sequence: TGTGCCAGCAGCTTGAACAATGAGCAGTTCTTC. The whole variable domain, filled in from reference TRBV9 and TRBJ2-1, reads DSGVTQTPKHLITATGQRVTLRCSPRSGDLSVYWYQQSLDQGLQFLIQYYNGEERAKGNILERFSAQQFPDLHSELNLSSLELGDSALYFCASSLNNEQFFGPGTRLTVL.

V usage is TRBV19 and J usage is TRBJ1-2; D gene uncertain. The CDR3 covers 13 residues. V was trimmed by 0 bases and J by 8 bases, leaving 10 bases between them. Germline V gives CDR1 LNHDA, CDR2 SQIVND (reference sequence). CDR3 nucleotide sequence: TGTGCCAGTAGTATAGATCGCCGACGAGGCTACACCTTC. Residues: CASSIDRRRGYTF.

The chain is built from TRBV28 and TRBJ1-2; no reliable D call. Looked up from germline, CDR1 is MDHEN and CDR2 is SYDVKM. The CDR3 is 13 residues long. V was trimmed by 6 bases and J by 4 bases, leaving 12 bases between them. The CDR3 DNA follows: TGTGCCAGCAGCGGGTACTGGGGCTATGGCTACACCTTC. Translated: CASSGYWGYGYTF.

The genes are TRBV7-8 and TRBJ2-1; no firm D call. Trimming took 5 bases from V and 3 from J, leaving 14 bases between them. CDR3 length: 15 amino acids. The germline V gene encodes CDR1 SGHVS and CDR2 FQNEAQ. The DNA of the CDR3 is TGTGCCAGCAGCCCGTCAGGATACTACTACAATGAGCAGTTCTTC. This encodes CASSPSGYYYNEQFF.

The chain employs TRBV5-1 and TRBJ2-1, with D possibly being TRBD1 or TRBD2 (5 bases each). Per the germline V gene, CDR1 is SGHRS and CDR2 is YFSETQ. V lost 5 bases, J lost 0 bases, and 12 bases lay in between. This CDR3 comprises 15 residues. The CDR3 DNA reads as TGCGCCAGCAGTCTACCCGGGGCCTCCTACAATGAGCAGTTCTTC. The encoded protein is CASSLPGASYNEQFF.

The J gene is TRBJ2-7, the V gene TRBV5-1; TRBD1 or TRBD2 may be the D gene (5 bases each). CDR3 length equals 14 residues. Trimming took off 6 bases at V and 0 bases at J, with 13 bases between the two ends. The germline V gene encodes CDR1 SGHRS and CDR2 YFSETQ. The CDR3 spells CASKGRADSYEQYF. For the CDR3, the DNA is TGCGCCAGCAAGGGGCGGGCCGACTCCTACGAGCAGTACTTC.

V is TRBV5-4 and J is TRBJ1-1, with unresolved D. From germline, CDR1 is SGHNT and CDR2 YYREEE (reference sequence). Trimming shortened V by 0 bases and J by 6 bases, and 18 bases separated the two germline ends. This CDR3 is 16 amino acids long. This chain's CDR3 is CASSLASGESLAEAFF. The DNA for the CDR3 is TGTGCCAGCAGCTTGGCGTCGGGTGAATCGTTAGCTGAAGCTTTCTTT.

The gene calls are TRBV6-1 and TRBJ2-7, with 11 bases that match TRBD2. V lost 5 bases, J lost 4 bases, and 7 bases stayed unmatched. CDR3 size: 15 residues. Germline CDR1 is MNHNS and CDR2 is SASEGT. The CDR3, as DNA: TGTGCCAGCAGTTTGACTAGCGGGGCCGAATACGAGCAGTACTTC. Amino acids: CASSLTSGAEYEQYF.

The chain has TRBV7-2 and TRBJ2-7; D is possibly TRBD1 (5 bases). Germline V gene data show CDR1 as SGHTA and CDR2 as FQGNSA. V gave up 2 bases and J gave up 2 bases, with 10 bases separating them. This CDR3 has 14 amino acids. CDR3 loop: CASSLSQGTYEQYF. In DNA form, the CDR3 reads TGTGCCAGCAGCTTATCTCAGGGTACCTACGAGCAGTACTTC.